This T cell receptor beta chain emerged from a study of neurological immune-mediated disorders (dated by TCRdb to between 2017 and 2020). For the study in its entirety: Peripheral blood TCR-beta repertoires from HTLV-I-associated myelopathy (HAM/TSP) patients, multiple sclerosis patients and healthy controls were compared by UMI-based sequencing. Alongside PBMC samples, the set of approximately 100 TCR-beta libraries contained longitudinal samples, technical triplicates, and paired CD4+ and CD8+ T-cell subsets that had been sorted. The cohort was made up of approximately 69 subjects, consisting of about 14 HAM/TSP patients, roughly 35 multiple sclerosis patients and roughly 20 healthy controls.

cDNA synthesis used template-switch 5'RACE with a primer carrying a 10-nucleotide random unique molecular identifier tagging each TCR transcript. Every sequencing run yielded over 170 million TCR-beta sequences covering 15-18 subjects. The RNeasy kit was used to extract total RNA. TCR-beta VDJ regions were amplified with primers for the TCR constant region and the 5'RACE anchor, using the KAPA Real-time Library Amplification kit. A first PCR added sample indexes and Illumina adaptors, after which a second PCR increased the library yield. After Ampure bead purification, the roughly 650 bp TCR product was size-selected on a 2% E-gel SizeSelection system. Before pooling, library quality was assessed on a Bioanalyzer, concentration was determined with Qubit, and library quantification was performed with the Kapa Library Quantification kit. Paired-end 2 x 150 bp sequencing of the libraries was performed on an Illumina HiSeq 2500. To increase sequence diversity, about 25-31% phiX was spiked into each library pool. In the original analysis: Quality-filtered reads were processed with the UMI-based MiGEC pipeline, which removed over 75% of raw TCR sequences during error correction. VDJ genes were aligned to IMGT germline references, and each clonotype was defined by a unique CDR3 amino acid sequence together with V-J genes. Clonal expansion, Shannon diversity and CDR3 relatedness (CalcPairwiseDistances, ClusterSamples) were evaluated with VDJtools, and phylogenetic trees were built with CLCbio workbench. Expanded clones were defined as having at least 8 unique UMIs, based on coefficient-of-variation modelling across technical triplicates. The public reads were quality trimmed at Q25 with fastp and then assembled into clones with MiXCR by TCRdb, keeping productive beta chains. All rows with the same CDR3 protein become a single entry with the most common DNA and genes. The V and J calls come from TCRdb's annotation, not from the publication. This sample lists under 80,000 distinct CDR3 sequences; roughly an eighth were detected once. Of the sample, 6.8% is held by the ten largest clones.

The paper's findings and limits, for the study overall: TCR clonal expansion was greatest in HAM/TSP patients and smallest in MS patients, who ranked below even healthy controls. Across subjects, expanded clones never shared an identical CDR3 amino acid sequence, which suggests that the TCR-beta repertoires in every group were private.

Healthy controls were blood bank volunteers in Maryland, USA. Libraries from unsorted PBMCs were made from 2 million PBMCs kept in RNAlater at -80 degrees C until RNA extraction. Peripheral blood underwent Ficoll-Hypaque density gradient centrifugation to isolate PBMCs, which were then cryopreserved in liquid nitrogen. This clonotype occurred many times. Its antigen is currently not known. Base qualities are missing; no much larger clone stands one base away. The sequence was obtained from a woman aged 45-65 years in good health. Sequenced: PBMCs.

This receptor carries the CDR3 CSDGQQNYGYTF. Here is the DNA: TGCAGCGACGGACAGCAGAACTATGGCTACACCTTC. The chain is encoded by TRBV29-1 joined to TRBJ1-2, and possibly TRBD1, on 6 matching bases. As encoded in the germline V gene, CDR1 is SQVTM while CDR2 is ANQGSEA. The CDR3, from cysteine to phenylalanine, totals 12 residues. The kept DNA is CDR3 alone, 36 bases in frame from the first base. The V end loses 7 bases and the J end loses 2 bases, and a stretch of 11 bases separates them.